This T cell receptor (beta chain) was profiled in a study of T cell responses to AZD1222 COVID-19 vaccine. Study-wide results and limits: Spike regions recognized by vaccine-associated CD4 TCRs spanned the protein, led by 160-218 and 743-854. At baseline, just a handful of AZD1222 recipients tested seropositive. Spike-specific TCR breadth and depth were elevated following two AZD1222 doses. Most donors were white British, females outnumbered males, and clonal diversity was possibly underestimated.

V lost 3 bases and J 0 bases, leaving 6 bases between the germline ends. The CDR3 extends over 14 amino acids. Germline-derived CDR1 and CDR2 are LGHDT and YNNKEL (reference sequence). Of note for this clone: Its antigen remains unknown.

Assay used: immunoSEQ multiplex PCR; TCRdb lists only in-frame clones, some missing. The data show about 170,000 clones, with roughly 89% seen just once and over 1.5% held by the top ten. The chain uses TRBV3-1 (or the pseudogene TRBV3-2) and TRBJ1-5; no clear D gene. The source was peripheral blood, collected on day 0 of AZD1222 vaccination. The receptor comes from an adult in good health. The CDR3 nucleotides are TGTGCCAGCAGCCAGAGCGGTAGCAATCAGCCCCAGCATTTT. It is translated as CASSQSGSNQPQHF.